The 8 T cell receptor beta chains given below trace back to one sample, sequenced in a study of blood T cells in healthy people across ages (dated by TCRdb to about 2015). Receptors were amplified or captured by 5' RACE. The data were produced on an Illumina HiSeq 2500. The second PCR ran for about 7 to 11 cycles and used a J-beta primer mix along with a sample-barcoded 5' primer. The raw public reads went through TCRdb reprocessing: fastp at Q25, MiXCR clone calling, in-frame beta chains kept. Identical CDR3 proteins give one entry, which carries the most common genes and DNA. The sample profile shows 540,000 or so distinct CDR3 sequences; 25% to 30% of them were found once. Around 18% of the sample goes to the ten largest clones. The sequencing sample was made of blood. These receptors all come from a woman in her 70s in good health.

This chain links TRBV7-9 with TRBJ2-7; D not resolved. V was clipped by 1 base and J by 6 bases, with 7 bases between them. The CDR3 contains 12 residues. CDR1 is SEHNR, CDR2 FQNEAQ, per germline (reference sequence). The CDR3 sequence is CASSLDPSEQYF. CDR3 DNA sequence: TGTGCCAGCAGCTTAGACCCCTCCGAGCAGTACTTC.

J is TRBJ1-5 and V is TRBV20-1; 8 bases line up with TRBD1. Unmatched junction bases numbered 12, after V lost 4 bases and J lost 10 bases. Germline V gives CDR1 DFQATT, CDR2 SNEGSKA (reference sequence). The CDR3 contains 14 residues. CDR3 sequence (DNA): TGCAGTGCTACCATGGACAGGGCGGGGGGACCCCAGCATTTT. Encoded protein: CSATMDRAGGPQHF.

This clonotype turned up a few times. The V gene is TRBV10-3, the J gene TRBJ2-1; TRBD1 aligns across 7 bases. V trimming: 6 bases; J trimming: 6 bases; junction bases outside the gene matches: 8. The CDR3 totals 14 residues. Germline V gene lookup returns CDR1 ENHRY and CDR2 SYGVKD. In nucleotides, the CDR3 is TGTGCCATCAGGGATTCACACAGGGGCAATGAGCAGTTCTTC. Translating gives CAIRDSHRGNEQFF.

The rearrangement uses TRBV20-1 and TRBJ2-3; 7 bases fit TRBD1. The CDR3 length is 14 residues. V lost 0 bases, J lost 4 bases, and 4 bases stayed unmatched. Germline-derived CDR1 and CDR2 are DFQATT and SNEGSKA (reference sequence). CDR3 nucleotides: TGCAGTGCTAGAGAGTCAGGGGGATCAGATACGCAGTATTTT. Translation gives CSARESGGSDTQYF.

This chain joins TRBV25-1 and TRBJ1-2; D gene unclear. Germline loops: CDR1 MGHDK, CDR2 SYGVNS. V was clipped by 1 base and J by 6 bases, with 12 bases between them. The CDR3 length is 14 residues. The chain's CDR3 is CASSELTAENGYTF. As DNA, the CDR3 is TGTGCCAGCAGTGAATTGACGGCAGAAAATGGCTACACCTTC.

The table lists this clonotype with a few counts. V and J are TRBV20-1 and TRBJ2-5; no reliable D call. The CDR3 consists of 10 residues. CDR1 is DFQATT and CDR2 is SNEGSKA in the germline V gene (reference sequence). The V gene lost 4 bases and the J gene lost 5 bases, with 5 bases spanning the gap. The CDR3 sequence is CSAKGETQYF. The CDR3 DNA sequence: TGCAGTGCTAAAGGGGAGACCCAGTACTTC.

About this clonotype itself: Germline is not matched at one junction end, which may reflect a read error. This rearrangement joins TRBV7-9 to TRBJ2-5; 7 positions match TRBD2. The CDR3 totals 15 residues. In germline, CDR1 is SEHNR, CDR2 FQNEAQ (reference sequence). As DNA, the CDR3 is TGTGCCAGCAGCTTAGGATCTAGCGGACAAGGGACCCAGTACTTC. Translated: CASSLGSSGQGTQYF.

This clonotype occurred a few times. The rearrangement uses TRBV14 and TRBJ2-5; D gene uncertain. From germline, CDR1 is SGHDN and CDR2 FVKESK. The CDR3 runs to 16 residues. V lost 1 base and J 0 bases, leaving 12 bases between the germline ends. This CDR3 reads CASSQVASSHQETQYF. The DNA for the CDR3 is TGTGCCAGCAGCCAAGTTGCAAGCAGTCACCAAGAGACCCAGTACTTC.